These 17 T cell receptor beta chains share one sample of origin, sequenced in a study of blood T cells in healthy people across ages. Using a J-beta primer mix together with a sample-barcoded 5' primer, a second PCR was run for roughly 7 to 12 cycles. TCRdb re-called the 5' RACE reads through MiXCR, storing one row per CDR3 protein. The sample lists under 2 million distinct CDR3 sequences; about 35% were seen once. The sequencing input was blood. These TCRs come from a young woman in good health.

This clonotype showed up just a few times. The chain joins TRBV3-1 to TRBJ2-6; possibly TRBD2 for D (6 bases). Germline CDR1 LGHDT, CDR2 YNNKEL (reference sequence). V gave up 3 bases and J gave up 0 bases, with 6 bases separating them. The CDR3 spans 15 residues. CDR3 region: CASSQDYSGANVLTF. The CDR3, as DNA: TGTGCCAGCAGCCAGGACTACTCTGGGGCCAACGTCCTGACTTTC.

This clonotype has a handful of counts. The V and J genes are TRBV20-1 and TRBJ2-3, with TRBD2 matching 13 bases. With V trimmed by 1 base and J by 3 bases, 10 bases remained unmatched. Germline CDR1 DFQATT, CDR2 SNEGSKA (reference sequence). The CDR3 spans 18 residues. CDR3: CSARVSGGLAGVTDTQYF. The DNA for the CDR3 is TGCAGTGCTAGAGTAAGCGGAGGACTAGCGGGAGTGACAGATACGCAGTATTTT.

In this sample, this clonotype turned up a few times. V is TRBV6-5 and J is TRBJ2-5, with 7 bases matching TRBD2. V lost 0 bases and J lost 5; bases outside the gene matches: 6. The germline V gene encodes CDR1 MNHEY and CDR2 SVGAGI. The CDR3 length is 15 residues. CDR3 sequence reads: CASSYSGGDGETQYF. Here the CDR3 DNA reads TGTGCCAGCAGTTACTCGGGAGGGGACGGGGAGACCCAGTACTTC.

This clonotype has just a few counts. The gene calls are TRBV27 and TRBJ2-3; D is unclear. The CDR3 sequence is 14 residues long. V dropped 4 bases and J dropped 0 bases, with 8 bases sitting between them. CDR1 and CDR2 (germline): MNHEY, SMNVEV (reference sequence). The DNA of the CDR3 is TGTGCCAGCAGTTGGGTCCCCAGCACAGATACGCAGTATTTT. This gives the protein CASSWVPSTDTQYF.

This clonotype was found many times. This chain joins TRBV6-5 and TRBJ2-5; 12 bases fit TRBD2. The trim removed 2 bases at V and 4 bases at J, leaving 2 bases unmatched. In germline, CDR1 is MNHEY, CDR2 SVGAGI. This CDR3 comprises 15 residues. As DNA, the CDR3 is TGTGCCAGCAGTTACACACTAGCGGGAGGAGAGACCCAGTACTTC. Translated, it gives CASSYTLAGGETQYF.

This rearrangement joins TRBV7-3 to TRBJ2-3; 7 nucleotides match TRBD1. The CDR3 is 15 residues long. V shed 6 bases, J shed 3 bases, and the junction held 9 bases outside the gene matches. In germline, CDR1 is SGHTA, CDR2 FQGTGA. The CDR3 is CASRQQGSITDTQYF. CDR3 DNA sequence: TGTGCCAGCAGGCAACAGGGGTCTATAACAGATACGCAGTATTTT.

A few counts support this clonotype. The V and J genes are TRBV20-1 and TRBJ2-6; D is possibly TRBD2 (6 bases). Per the germline V gene, CDR1 is DFQATT and CDR2 is SNEGSKA (reference sequence). The CDR3 loop spans 16 amino acids. The V end was cut by 0 bases, the J end by 3 bases, with 12 bases between. The CDR3 DNA reads TGCAGTGCTAGAGATAGGGCGGGGTATGGGGCCAACGTCCTGACTTTC. Translation gives CSARDRAGYGANVLTF.

This clonotype has a handful of counts. V and J are TRBV30 and TRBJ2-7; 8 nucleotides line up with TRBD1. The CDR3 consists of 16 residues. V lost 2 bases, J lost 2 bases, and 11 bases stayed unmatched. Germline CDR1 is GTSNPN and CDR2 is SVGIG (reference sequence). This chain's CDR3 is CAWSRPLRDRTYEQYF. The CDR3 DNA reads TGTGCCTGGAGTCGCCCGCTCCGGGACAGGACCTACGAGCAGTACTTC.

J is TRBJ2-2 and V is TRBV19; TRBD1 matches at 8 bases. Germline CDR1 LNHDA, CDR2 SQIVND (reference sequence). The CDR3 spans 15 residues. V was pared by 7 bases and J by 0 bases, with 4 bases of the junction left unmatched. The chain's CDR3 is CASIRTGSNTGELFF. In DNA form, the CDR3 reads TGTGCCAGTATAAGGACAGGGTCGAACACCGGGGAGCTGTTTTTT.

About this clonotype itself: Mismatch with germline at one junction end may stem from a read error. The chain couples TRBV6-1 to TRBJ2-2; TRBD2 aligns across 10 bases. Germline CDR1 MNHNS, CDR2 SASEGT. The CDR3 has 16 residues. The CDR3 spells CASALPSGGITGERFF. In DNA, the CDR3 is TGTGCCAGCGCCCTTCCTAGCGGGGGTATCACCGGGGAGCGGTTTTTT.

This clonotype came up a few times. The junction departs from the called germline gene at one end, perhaps through a read error. V usage is TRBV5-1 and J usage is TRBJ2-1; TRBD2 aligns across 8 bases. Germline loops: CDR1 SGHRS, CDR2 YFSETQ. This CDR3 has 16 amino acids. CDR3: CTSSPAGSGSYNEQFF. The CDR3 nucleotides are TGCACCAGCAGCCCAGCGGGGAGCGGGAGTTACAATGAGCAGTTCTTC.

A few counts support this clonotype. An end of the junction differs from the germline gene, which may be a read error. This sequence joins TRBV7-2 and TRBJ2-3, with D perhaps matching TRBD2 (6 bases). The CDR3 sequence is 16 residues long. Looked up from germline, CDR1 is SGHTA and CDR2 is FQGNSA. The CDR3 here is CASSRLGASDTGTQYF. The CDR3 region has the DNA TGTGCCAGCAGCCGCCTTGGGGCTAGCGACACAGGTACGCAGTATTTT.

This clonotype was observed a handful of times. The rearrangement joins TRBV7-3 to TRBJ2-1; the match to TRBD1 covers 9 bases. This CDR3 has 15 amino acids. Germline V gene lookup returns CDR1 SGHTA and CDR2 FQGTGA. V was pared by 4 bases and J by 6 bases, with 7 bases of the junction left unmatched. CDR3 loop: CASSSDGTGLNEQFF. In DNA form, the CDR3 reads TGTGCCAGCAGCTCAGACGGGACAGGGCTCAATGAGCAGTTCTTC.

J is TRBJ2-2 and V is TRBV5-1; D gene ambiguous. CDR1 SGHRS and CDR2 YFSETQ come from the germline V gene. Trimming left V 0 bases short and J 3 bases short, with 12 bases between. The CDR3 covers 16 residues. CDR3 residues: CASSLDSAPYTGELFF. The CDR3 coding sequence is TGCGCCAGCAGCTTGGACTCCGCTCCCTACACCGGGGAGCTGTTTTTT.

Only a few counts were recorded for this clonotype. The chain joins TRBV5-6 to TRBJ2-1, with 7 bases matching TRBD2. CDR3 size: 13 residues. Germline loops: CDR1 SGHDT, CDR2 YYEEEE. V lost 4 bases and J lost 9; bases outside the gene matches: 7. Here the CDR3 DNA reads TGTGCCAGCAGCCATAGGAGGGAGGGTGAGCAGTTCTTC. It codes for CASSHRREGEQFF. The whole variable domain, remainder taken from reference TRBV5-6 and TRBJ2-1, is DAGVTQSPTHLIKTRGQQVTLRCSPKSGHDTVSWYQQALGQGPQFIFQYYEEEERQRGNFPDRFSGHQFPNYSSELNVNALLLGDSALYLCASSHRREGEQFFGPGTRLTVL.

This clonotype appeared a few times. V is TRBV6-6 and J is TRBJ2-3, with 9 bases matching TRBD1. Trimming at V came to 4 bases and at J to 2 bases, leaving 4 bases not matched to a gene. Germline V gives CDR1 MNHNY, CDR2 SVGAGI (reference sequence). This CDR3 is built from 15 residues. The CDR3 loop reads CASSSDRGFTDTQYF. In DNA, the CDR3 is TGTGCCAGCAGTTCGGACAGGGGTTTCACAGATACGCAGTATTTT.

This clonotype was seen a handful of times. The V and J genes are TRBV18 and TRBJ2-7; D ambiguous. The CDR3 loop spans 13 amino acids. Germline V gene data show CDR1 as KGHSH and CDR2 as LQKENI. V shed 2 bases and J shed 5 bases, with 10 bases lying between them. The chain's CDR3 is CASSPSQNHEQYF. For the CDR3, the DNA is TGTGCCAGCTCACCATCGCAGAACCACGAGCAGTACTTC.